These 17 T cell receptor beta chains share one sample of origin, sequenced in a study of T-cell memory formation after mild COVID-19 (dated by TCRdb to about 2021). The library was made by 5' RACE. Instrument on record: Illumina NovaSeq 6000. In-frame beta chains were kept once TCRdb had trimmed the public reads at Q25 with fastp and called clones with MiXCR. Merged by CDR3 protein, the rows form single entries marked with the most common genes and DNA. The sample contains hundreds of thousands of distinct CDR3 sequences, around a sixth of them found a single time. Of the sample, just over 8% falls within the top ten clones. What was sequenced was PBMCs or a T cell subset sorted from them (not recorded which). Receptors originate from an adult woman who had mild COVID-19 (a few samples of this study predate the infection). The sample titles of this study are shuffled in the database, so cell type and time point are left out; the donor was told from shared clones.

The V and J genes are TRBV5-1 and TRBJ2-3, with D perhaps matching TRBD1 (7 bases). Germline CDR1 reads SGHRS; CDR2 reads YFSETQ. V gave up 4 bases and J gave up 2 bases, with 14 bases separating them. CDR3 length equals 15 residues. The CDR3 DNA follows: TGCGCCAGCAGCGCGGGACAGATTAACACAGATACGCAGTATTTT. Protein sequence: CASSAGQINTDTQYF.

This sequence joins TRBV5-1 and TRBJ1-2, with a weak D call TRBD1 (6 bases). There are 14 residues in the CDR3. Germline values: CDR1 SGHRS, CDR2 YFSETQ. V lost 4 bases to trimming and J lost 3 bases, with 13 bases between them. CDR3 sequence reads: CASSIGGPYYGYTF. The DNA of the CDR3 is TGCGCCAGCAGCATCGGGGGGCCTTACTATGGCTACACCTTC.

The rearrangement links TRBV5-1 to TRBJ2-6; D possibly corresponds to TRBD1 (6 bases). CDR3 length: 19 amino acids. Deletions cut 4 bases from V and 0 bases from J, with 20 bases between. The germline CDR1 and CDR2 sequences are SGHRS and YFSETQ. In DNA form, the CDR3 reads TGCGCCAGCAGCAACCTCCCCTCAGCCAGGGGCTCTGGGGCCAACGTCCTGACTTTC. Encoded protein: CASSNLPSARGSGANVLTF.

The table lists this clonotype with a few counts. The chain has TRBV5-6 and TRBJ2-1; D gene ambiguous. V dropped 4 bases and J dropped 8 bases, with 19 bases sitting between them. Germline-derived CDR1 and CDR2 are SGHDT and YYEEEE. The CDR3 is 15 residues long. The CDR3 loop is CASSGSSAPGDEQFF. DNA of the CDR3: TGTGCCAGCAGCGGGTCGTCGGCCCCAGGCGATGAGCAGTTCTTC.

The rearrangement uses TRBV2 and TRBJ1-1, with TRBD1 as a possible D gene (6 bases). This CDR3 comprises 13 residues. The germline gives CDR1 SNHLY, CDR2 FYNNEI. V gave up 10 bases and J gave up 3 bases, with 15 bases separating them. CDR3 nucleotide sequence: TGTGCCATTGACAGGTTTGGGGACACTGAAGCTTTCTTT. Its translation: CAIDRFGDTEAFF.

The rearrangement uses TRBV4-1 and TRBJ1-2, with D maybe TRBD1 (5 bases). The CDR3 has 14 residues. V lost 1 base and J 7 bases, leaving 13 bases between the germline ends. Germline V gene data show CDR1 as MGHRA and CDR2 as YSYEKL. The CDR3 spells CASSQVAGLGGYTF. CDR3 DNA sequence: TGCGCCAGCAGCCAAGTGGCAGGGCTGGGTGGCTACACCTTC.

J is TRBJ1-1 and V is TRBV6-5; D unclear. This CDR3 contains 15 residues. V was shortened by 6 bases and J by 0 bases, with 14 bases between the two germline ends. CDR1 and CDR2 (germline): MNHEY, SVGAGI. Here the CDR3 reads CASSLLGRVNTEAFF. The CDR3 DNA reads TGTGCCAGCAGCCTCCTCGGGAGGGTGAACACTGAAGCTTTCTTT.

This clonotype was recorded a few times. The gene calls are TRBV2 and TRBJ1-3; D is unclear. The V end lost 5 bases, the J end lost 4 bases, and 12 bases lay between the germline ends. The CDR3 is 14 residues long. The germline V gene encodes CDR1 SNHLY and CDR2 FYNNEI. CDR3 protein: CASSSVASGNTIYF. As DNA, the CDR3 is TGTGCCAGCAGTTCAGTAGCGTCCGGAAACACCATATATTTT.

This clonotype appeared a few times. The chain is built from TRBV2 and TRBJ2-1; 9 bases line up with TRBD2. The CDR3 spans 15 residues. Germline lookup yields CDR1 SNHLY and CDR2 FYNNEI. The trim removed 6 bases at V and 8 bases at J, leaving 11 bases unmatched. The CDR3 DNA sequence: TGTGCCAGCAGCGCGGTAGCGGGAGAGGTGGATGAGCAGTTCTTC. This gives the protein CASSAVAGEVDEQFF. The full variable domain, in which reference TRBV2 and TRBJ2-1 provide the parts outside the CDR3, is EPEVTQTPSHQVTQMGQEVILRCVPISNHLYFYWYRQILGQKVEFLVSFYNNEISEKSEIFDDQFSVERPDGSNFTLKIRSTKLEDSAMYFCASSAVAGEVDEQFFGPGTRLTVL.

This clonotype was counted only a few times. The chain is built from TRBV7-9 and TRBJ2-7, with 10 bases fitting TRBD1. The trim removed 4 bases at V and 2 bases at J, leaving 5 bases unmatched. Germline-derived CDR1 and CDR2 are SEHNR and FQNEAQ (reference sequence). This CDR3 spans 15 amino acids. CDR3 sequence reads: CASSWDRGFPYEQYF. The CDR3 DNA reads TGTGCCAGCAGCTGGGACAGGGGATTTCCCTACGAGCAGTACTTC.

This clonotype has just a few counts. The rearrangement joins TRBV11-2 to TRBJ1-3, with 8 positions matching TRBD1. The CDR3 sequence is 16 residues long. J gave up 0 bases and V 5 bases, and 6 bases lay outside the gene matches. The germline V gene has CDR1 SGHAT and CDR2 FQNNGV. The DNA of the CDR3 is TGTGCCAGCAGCCCCTGGACAGGGTCCTCTGGAAACACCATATATTTT. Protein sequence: CASSPWTGSSGNTIYF.

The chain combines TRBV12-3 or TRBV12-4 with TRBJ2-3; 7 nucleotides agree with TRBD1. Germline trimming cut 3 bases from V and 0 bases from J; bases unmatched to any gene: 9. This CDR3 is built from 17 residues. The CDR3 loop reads CASSLITGVPSTDTQYF. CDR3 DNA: TGTGCCAGCAGTTTGATTACAGGGGTACCTAGCACAGATACGCAGTATTTT.

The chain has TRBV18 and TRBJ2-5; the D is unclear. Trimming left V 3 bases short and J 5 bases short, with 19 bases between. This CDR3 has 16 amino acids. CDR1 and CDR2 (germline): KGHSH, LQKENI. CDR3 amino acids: CASSPPARTVGETQYF. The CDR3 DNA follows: TGTGCCAGCTCACCCCCCGCCAGGACCGTCGGGGAGACCCAGTACTTC.

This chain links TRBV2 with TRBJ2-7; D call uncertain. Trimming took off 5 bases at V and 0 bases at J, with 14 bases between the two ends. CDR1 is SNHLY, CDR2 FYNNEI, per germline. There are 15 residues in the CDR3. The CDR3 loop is CASSLGSSLSYEQYF. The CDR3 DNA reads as TGTGCCAGCAGTCTCGGGTCTAGTCTCTCCTACGAGCAGTACTTC.

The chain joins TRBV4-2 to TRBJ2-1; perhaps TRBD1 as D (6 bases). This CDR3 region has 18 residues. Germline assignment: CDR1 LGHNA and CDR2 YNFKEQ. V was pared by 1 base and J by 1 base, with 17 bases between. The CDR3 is CASSQVIQTGLSYNEQFF. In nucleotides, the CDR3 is TGTGCCAGCAGCCAAGTGATCCAAACAGGGCTATCCTACAATGAGCAGTTCTTC.

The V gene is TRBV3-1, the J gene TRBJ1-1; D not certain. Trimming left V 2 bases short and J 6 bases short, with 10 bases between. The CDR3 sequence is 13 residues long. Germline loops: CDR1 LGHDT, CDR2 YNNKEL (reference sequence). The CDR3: CASSQHQTAEAFF. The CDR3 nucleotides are TGTGCCAGCAGCCAACATCAGACGGCTGAAGCTTTCTTT.

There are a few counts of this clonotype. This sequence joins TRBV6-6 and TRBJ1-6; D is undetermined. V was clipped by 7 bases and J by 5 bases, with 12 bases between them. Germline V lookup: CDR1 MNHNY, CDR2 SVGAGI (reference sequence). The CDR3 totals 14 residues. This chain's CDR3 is CASKWASDNSPLHF. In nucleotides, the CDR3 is TGTGCCAGCAAATGGGCCAGTGATAATTCACCCCTCCACTTT.